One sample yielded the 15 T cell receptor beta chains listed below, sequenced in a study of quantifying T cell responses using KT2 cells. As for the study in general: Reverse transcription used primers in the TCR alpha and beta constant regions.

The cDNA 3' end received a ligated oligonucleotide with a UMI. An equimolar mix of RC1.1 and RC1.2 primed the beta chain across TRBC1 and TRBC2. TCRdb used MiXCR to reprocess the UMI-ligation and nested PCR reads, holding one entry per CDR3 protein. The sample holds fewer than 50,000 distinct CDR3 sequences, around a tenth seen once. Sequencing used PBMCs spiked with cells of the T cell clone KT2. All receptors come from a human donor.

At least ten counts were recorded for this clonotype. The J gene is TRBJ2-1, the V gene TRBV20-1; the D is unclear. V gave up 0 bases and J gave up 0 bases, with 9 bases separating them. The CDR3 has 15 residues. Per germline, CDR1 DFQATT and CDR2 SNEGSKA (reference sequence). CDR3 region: CSARDWLSSYNEQFF. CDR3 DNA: TGCAGTGCTAGAGATTGGCTGAGCTCCTACAATGAGCAGTTCTTC.

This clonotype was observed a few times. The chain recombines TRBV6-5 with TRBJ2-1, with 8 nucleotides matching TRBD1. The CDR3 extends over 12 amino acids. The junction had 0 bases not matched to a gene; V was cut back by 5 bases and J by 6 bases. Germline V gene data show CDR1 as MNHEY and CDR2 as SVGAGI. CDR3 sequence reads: CASSDRGNEQFF. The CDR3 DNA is TGTGCCAGCAGTGACAGGGGCAATGAGCAGTTCTTC.

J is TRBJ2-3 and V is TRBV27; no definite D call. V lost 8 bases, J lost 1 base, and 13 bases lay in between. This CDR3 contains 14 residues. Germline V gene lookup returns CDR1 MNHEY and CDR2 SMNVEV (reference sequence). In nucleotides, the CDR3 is TGTGCCAGCGCGTTGGAACGGCGCACAGATACGCAGTATTTT. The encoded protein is CASALERRTDTQYF.

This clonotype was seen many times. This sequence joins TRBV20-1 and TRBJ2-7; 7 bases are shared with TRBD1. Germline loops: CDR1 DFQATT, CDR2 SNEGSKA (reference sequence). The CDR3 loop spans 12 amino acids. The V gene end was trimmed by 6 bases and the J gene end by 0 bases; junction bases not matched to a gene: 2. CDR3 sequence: CSAWTGSYEQYF. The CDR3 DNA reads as TGCAGTGCCTGGACAGGCTCCTACGAGCAGTACTTC.

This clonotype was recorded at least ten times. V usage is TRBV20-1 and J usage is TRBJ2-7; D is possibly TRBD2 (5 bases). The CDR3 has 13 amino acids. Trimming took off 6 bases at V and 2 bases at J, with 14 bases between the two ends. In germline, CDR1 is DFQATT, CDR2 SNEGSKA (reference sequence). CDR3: CSAATMHAYEQYF. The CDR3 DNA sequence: TGCAGTGCAGCGACTATGCATGCCTACGAGCAGTACTTC.

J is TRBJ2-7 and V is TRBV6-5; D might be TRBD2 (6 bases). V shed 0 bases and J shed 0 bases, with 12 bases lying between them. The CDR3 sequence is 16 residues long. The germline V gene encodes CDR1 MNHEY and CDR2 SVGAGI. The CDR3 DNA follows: TGTGCCAGCAGTTACTCCGGGACTTCCGACTCCTACGAGCAGTACTTC. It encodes CASSYSGTSDSYEQYF.

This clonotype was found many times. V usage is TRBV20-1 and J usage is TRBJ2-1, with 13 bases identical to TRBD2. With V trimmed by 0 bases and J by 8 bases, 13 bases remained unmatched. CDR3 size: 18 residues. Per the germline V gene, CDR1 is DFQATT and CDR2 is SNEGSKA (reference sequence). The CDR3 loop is CSARDVFTSGRGVDEQFF. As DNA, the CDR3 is TGCAGTGCTAGAGATGTGTTCACTAGCGGGAGGGGGGTTGATGAGCAGTTCTTC.

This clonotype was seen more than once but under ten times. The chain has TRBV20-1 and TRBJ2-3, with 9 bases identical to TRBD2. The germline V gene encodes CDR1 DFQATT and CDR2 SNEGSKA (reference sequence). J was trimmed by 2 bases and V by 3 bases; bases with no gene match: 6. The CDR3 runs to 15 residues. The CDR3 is CSASRPSGATDTQYF. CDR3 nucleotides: TGCAGTGCTAGTCGGCCTAGCGGGGCCACAGATACGCAGTATTTT.

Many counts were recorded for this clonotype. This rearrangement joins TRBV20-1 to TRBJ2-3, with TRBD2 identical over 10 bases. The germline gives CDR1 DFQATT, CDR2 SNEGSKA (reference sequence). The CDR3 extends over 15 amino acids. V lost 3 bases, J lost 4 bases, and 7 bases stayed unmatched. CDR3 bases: TGCAGTGCTAGGAGCCCTACTAGCGGGGCAGATACGCAGTATTTT. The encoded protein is CSARSPTSGADTQYF.

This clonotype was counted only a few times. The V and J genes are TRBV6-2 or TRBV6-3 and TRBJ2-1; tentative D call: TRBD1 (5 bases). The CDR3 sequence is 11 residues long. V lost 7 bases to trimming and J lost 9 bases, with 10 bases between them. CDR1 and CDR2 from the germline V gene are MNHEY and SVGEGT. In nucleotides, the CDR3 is TGTGCCAGCAATCAGGGCGGTGAGCAGTTCTTC. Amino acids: CASNQGGEQFF.

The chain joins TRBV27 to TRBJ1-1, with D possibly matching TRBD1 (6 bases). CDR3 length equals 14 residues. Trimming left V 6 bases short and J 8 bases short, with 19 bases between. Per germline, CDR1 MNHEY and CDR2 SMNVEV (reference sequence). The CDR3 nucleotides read TGTGCCAGCAGCTCACCCGGGACAAAAGACGAAGCTTTCTTT. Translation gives CASSSPGTKDEAFF.

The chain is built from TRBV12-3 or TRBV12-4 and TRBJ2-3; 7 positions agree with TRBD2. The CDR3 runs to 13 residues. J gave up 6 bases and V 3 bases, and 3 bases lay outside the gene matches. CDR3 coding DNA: TGTGCCAGCAGTTTCGCGGGGGAGGATACGCAGTATTTT. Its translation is CASSFAGEDTQYF.

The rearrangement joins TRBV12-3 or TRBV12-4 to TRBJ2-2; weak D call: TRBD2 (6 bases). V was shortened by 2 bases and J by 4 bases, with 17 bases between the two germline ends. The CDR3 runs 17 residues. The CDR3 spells CASSLRGTGVRTGELFF. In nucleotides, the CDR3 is TGTGCCAGCAGTTTACGCGGGACGGGAGTACGCACCGGGGAGCTGTTTTTT.

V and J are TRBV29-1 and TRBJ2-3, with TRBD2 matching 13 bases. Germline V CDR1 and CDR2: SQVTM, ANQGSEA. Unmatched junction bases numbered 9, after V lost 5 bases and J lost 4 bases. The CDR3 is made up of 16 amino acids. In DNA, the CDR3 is TGCAGCGTTCGAGGGAGGACTAGCGGGAGTGCAGATACGCAGTATTTT. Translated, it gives CSVRGRTSGSADTQYF.

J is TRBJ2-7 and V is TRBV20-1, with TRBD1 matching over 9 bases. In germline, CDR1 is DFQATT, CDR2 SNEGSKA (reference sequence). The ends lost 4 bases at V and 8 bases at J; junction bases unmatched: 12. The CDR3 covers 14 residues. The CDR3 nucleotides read TGCAGTGCTACGCAAGGACAGGGGTTAGGAAAGCAGTACTTC. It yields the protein CSATQGQGLGKQYF.